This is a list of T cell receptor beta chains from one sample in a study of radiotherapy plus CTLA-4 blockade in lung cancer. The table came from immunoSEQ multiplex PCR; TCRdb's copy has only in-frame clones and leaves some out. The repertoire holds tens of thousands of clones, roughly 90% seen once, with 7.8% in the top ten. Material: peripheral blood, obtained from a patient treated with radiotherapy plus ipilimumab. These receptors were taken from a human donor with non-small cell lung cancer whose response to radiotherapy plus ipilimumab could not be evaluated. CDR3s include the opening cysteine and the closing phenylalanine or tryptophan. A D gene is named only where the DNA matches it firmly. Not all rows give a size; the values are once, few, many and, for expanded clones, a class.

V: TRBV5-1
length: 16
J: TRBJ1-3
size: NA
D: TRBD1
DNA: TGCGCCAGCAGCTGGAAAGGACAGGGGGGTGGAAACACCATATATTTT
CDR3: CASSWKGQGGGNTIYF

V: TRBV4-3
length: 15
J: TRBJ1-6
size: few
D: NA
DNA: TGCGCCAGCAGCCCGGGTGTCGTCCTAAATTCACCCCTCCACTTT
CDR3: CASSPGVVLNSPLHF

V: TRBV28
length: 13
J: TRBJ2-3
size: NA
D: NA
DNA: TGTGCCAGTCTCCGGGATACGTCGGATACGCAGTATTTT
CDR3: CASLRDTSDTQYF

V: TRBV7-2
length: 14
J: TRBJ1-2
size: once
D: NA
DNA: TGTGCCAGCAGCCCGTACCAGGGGAACTATGGCTACACCTTC
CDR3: CASSPYQGNYGYTF

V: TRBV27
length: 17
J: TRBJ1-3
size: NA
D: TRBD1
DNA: TGTGCCAGCAGTCCCAGCGGGGACAGGGGGCTTGGAAACACCATATATTTT
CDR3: CASSPSGDRGLGNTIYF

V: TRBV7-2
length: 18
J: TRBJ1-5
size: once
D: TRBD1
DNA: TGTGCCAGCAGCTTAAGGGGACAGGGTTCCGGGGGCAATCAGCCCCAGCATTTT
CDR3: CASSLRGQGSGGNQPQHF

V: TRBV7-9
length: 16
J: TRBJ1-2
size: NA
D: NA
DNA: TGTGCCAGCAGCTTACTTATAGGGGCAACCCTTCAACATTACACCTTC
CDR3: CASSLLIGATLQHYTF

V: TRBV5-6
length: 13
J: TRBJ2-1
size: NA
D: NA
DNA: TGTGCCAGCAGCTTCCCCCTATACAATGAGCAGTTCTTC
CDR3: CASSFPLYNEQFF

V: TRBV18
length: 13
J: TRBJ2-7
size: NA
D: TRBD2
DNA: TGTGCCAGCTCCCCGGGACTAGGATACGAGCAGTACTTC
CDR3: CASSPGLGYEQYF

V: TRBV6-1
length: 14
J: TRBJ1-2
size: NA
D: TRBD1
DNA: TGTGCCAGCACGGTCGGACAGGCGGACTATGGCTGCACCTTC
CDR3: CASTVGQADYGCTF

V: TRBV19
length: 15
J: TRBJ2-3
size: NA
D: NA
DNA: TGTGCCAGTACCTCTGGCGGAGGGGTCACAGATACGCAGTATTTT
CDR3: CASTSGGGVTDTQYF

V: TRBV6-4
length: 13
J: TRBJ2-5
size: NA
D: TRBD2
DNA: TGTGCCAGCAGTGTACTAGCGGGACAGACCCAGTACTTC
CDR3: CASSVLAGQTQYF

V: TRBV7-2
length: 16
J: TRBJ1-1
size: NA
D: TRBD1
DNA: TGTGCCAGCAGCTTAGCGAGGGCAGGGGGCAACACTGAAGCTTTCTTT
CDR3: CASSLARAGGNTEAFF

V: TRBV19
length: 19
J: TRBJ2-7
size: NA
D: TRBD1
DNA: TGTGCCAGTAGTATCGCGCCCGGGACAGCTCCCTTTAGCTCCTACGAGCAGTACTTC
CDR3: CASSIAPGTAPFSSYEQYF

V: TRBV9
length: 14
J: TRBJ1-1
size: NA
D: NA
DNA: TGTGCCAGCTCGGGCCAGGGGAGTCGTACTGAAGCTTTCTTT
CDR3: CASSGQGSRTEAFF

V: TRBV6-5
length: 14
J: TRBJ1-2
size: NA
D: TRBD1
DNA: TGTGCCAGCAGTACCGGCCAGGGGGCGTACGGCTACACCTTC
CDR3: CASSTGQGAYGYTF

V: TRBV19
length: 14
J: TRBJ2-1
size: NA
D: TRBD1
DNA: TGTGCCAGTAGTCCGAGGGACAGGGGCAATGAGCAGTTCTTC
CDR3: CASSPRDRGNEQFF

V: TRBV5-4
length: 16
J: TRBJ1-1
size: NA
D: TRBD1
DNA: TGTGCCAGCAGCGGGGGACAGGGGGCGCGTGGCACTGAAGCTTTCTTT
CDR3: CASSGGQGARGTEAFF

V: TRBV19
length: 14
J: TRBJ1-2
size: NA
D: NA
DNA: TGTGCCAGTAGCCCGTCGACAGCTAACTATGGCTACACCTTC
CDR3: CASSPSTANYGYTF

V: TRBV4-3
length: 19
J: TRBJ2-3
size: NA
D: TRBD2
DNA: TGCGCCAGCAGCCTCGAGACTAGCGGGAGGGCACAATGGGCAGATACGCAGTATTTT
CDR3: CASSLETSGRAQWADTQYF

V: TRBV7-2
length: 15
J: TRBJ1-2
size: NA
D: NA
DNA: TGTGCCAGCAGCCTTAGACAGCCTACTAACTATGGCTACACCTTC
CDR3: CASSLRQPTNYGYTF

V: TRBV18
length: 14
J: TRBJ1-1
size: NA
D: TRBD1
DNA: TGTGCCAGCTCACCCGGGACAGGGGGGACTGAAGCTTTCTTT
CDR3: CASSPGTGGTEAFF

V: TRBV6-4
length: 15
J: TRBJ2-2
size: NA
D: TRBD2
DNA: TGTGCCACCCGGAGGCTAGCGGGTAACACCGGGGAGCTGTTTTTT
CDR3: CATRRLAGNTGELFF

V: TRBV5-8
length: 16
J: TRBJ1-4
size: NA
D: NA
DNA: TGTGCCAGCAGCTTGGCCGCGGCAGCCGCTAATGAAAAACTGTTTTTT
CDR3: CASSLAAAAANEKLFF

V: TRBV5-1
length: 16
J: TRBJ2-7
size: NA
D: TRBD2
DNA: TGCGCCAGCAGCTTGGGGGCTAGCGGGGGGAACTACGAGCAGTACTTC
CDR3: CASSLGASGGNYEQYF

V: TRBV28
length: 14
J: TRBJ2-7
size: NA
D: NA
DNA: TGTGCCAGCAGTTCCCTAGCAAGCTCCTACGAGCAGTACTTC
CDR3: CASSSLASSYEQYF

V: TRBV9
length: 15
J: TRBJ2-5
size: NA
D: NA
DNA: TGTGCCAGCAGCGGAGACTCAGGGGGACTGGAGACCCAGTACTTC
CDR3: CASSGDSGGLETQYF

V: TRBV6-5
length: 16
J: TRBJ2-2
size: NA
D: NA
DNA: TGTGCCAGCAGTTCCACGTGGACAGCGAACACCGGGGAGCTGTTTTTT
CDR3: CASSSTWTANTGELFF

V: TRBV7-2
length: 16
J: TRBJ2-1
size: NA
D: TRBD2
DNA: TGTGCCAGCAGTCGCCTAGCGGCGAGCTCCTACAATGAGCAGTTCTTC
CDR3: CASSRLAASSYNEQFF

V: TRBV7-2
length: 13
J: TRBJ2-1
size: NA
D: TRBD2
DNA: TGTGCCAGCAGCATGGGACTAACCAATGAGCAGTTCTTC
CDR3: CASSMGLTNEQFF

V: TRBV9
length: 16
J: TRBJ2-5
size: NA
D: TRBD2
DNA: TGTGCCAGCAGCGTAATGGGACTAGCGGCTCAAGAGACCCAGTACTTC
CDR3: CASSVMGLAAQETQYF

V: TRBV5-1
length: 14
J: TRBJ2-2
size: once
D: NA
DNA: TGCGCCAGCAGCCTGGGACAGAACACCGGGGAGCTGTTTTTT
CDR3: CASSLGQNTGELFF

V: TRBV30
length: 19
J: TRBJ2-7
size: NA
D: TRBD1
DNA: TGTGCCTGGACCCCGCTAAGGGACAGGGGATTTCGGAGCTCCTACGAGCAGTACTTC
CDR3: CAWTPLRDRGFRSSYEQYF

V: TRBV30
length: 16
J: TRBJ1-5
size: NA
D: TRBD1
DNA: TGTGCCTGGAGTGTAAGACAGGGTACGCGCAATCAGCCCCAGCATTTT
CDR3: CAWSVRQGTRNQPQHF

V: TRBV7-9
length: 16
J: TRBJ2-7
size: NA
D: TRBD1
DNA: TGTGCCAGCAGCTTATCGGCTAACAGGGGGTCCTACGAGCAGTACTTC
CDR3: CASSLSANRGSYEQYF

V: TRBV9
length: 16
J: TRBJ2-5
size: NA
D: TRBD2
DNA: TGTGCCAGCAGCCCCAGAGGGACTAGCGGACAAGAGACCCAGTACTTC
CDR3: CASSPRGTSGQETQYF

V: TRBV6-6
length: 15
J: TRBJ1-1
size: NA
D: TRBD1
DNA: TGTGCCAGCAGTACCCGGGACAGGGGGCGAACTGAAGCTTTCTTT
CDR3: CASSTRDRGRTEAFF

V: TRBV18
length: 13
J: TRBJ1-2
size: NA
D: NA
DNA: TGTGCCAGCTCACCAGGAGGGTCCCGTGGCTACACCTTC
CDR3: CASSPGGSRGYTF

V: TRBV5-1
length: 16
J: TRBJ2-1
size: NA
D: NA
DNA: TGCGCCAGCAGCTCTTGGTCGGGTGGTAGAATGAATGAGCAGTTCTTC
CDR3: CASSSWSGGRMNEQFF

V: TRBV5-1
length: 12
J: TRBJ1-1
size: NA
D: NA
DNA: TGCGCCAGCAGCCCGGGGGAGGGGCGAGCTTTCTTT
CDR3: CASSPGEGRAFF

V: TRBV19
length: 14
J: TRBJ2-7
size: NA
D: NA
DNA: TGTGCCAGTAGTATAATGGACAAAACCTACGAGCAGTACTTC
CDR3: CASSIMDKTYEQYF

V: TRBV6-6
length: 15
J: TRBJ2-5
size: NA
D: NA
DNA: TGTGCCAGCAGTTACTTGGACGGAGGAAGGGAGACCCGGTACTTC
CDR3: CASSYLDGGRETRYF

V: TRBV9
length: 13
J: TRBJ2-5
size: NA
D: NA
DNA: TGTGCCAGCAGCGTAGCGGGAAAAGAGACCCAGTACTTC
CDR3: CASSVAGKETQYF

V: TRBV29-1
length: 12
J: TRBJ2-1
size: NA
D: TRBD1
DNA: TGCAGCGCCGGGACAGGGTTTAATGAGCAGTTCTTC
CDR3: CSAGTGFNEQFF

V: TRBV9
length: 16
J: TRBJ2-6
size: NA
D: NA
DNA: TGTGCCAGCAGCGCCTACAGGGAAATAGGGGCCAACGTCCTGACTTTC
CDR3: CASSAYREIGANVLTF

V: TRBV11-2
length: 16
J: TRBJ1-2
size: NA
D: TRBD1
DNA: TGTGCCAGCAGCTTAGGCCGGGACAGGGGACGCTATGGCTACACCTTC
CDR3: CASSLGRDRGRYGYTF

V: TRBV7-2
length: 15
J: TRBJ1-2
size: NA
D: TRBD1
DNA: TGTGCCAGCAGCTTAGGGACAGGGGGGAGAGATGGCTACACCTTC
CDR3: CASSLGTGGRDGYTF

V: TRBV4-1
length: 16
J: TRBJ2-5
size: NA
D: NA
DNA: TGCGCCAGCATCGCGGAGCCCGCGGCTTCACTCGAGACCCAGTACTTC
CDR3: CASIAEPAASLETQYF

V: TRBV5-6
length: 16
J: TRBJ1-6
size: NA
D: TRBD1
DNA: TGTGCCAGCAGCCCGATGGCCGGGACAGTGAATTCACCCCTCCACTTT
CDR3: CASSPMAGTVNSPLHF

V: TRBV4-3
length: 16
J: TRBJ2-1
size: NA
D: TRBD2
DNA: TGCGCCAGCAGCCAAGATGTGAGCGGGAGTTGGAATGAGCAGTTCTTC
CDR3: CASSQDVSGSWNEQFF

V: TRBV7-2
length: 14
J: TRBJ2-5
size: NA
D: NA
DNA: TGTGCCAGCAGCTTGAGCGAGGTCCAAGAGACCCAGTACTTC
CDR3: CASSLSEVQETQYF

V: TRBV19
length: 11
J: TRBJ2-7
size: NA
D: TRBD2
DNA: TGTGCCAGTAGTGTAGCGGGAGTGACGTACTTC
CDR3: CASSVAGVTYF

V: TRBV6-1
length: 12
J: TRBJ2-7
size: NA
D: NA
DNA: TGTGCCAGCAGTCCAGGGGTGGACGAGCAGTACTTC
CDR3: CASSPGVDEQYF

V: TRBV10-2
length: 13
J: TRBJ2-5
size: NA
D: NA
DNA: TGCGCCAGCAGTGAGGTGGCGAGGGAGACCCAGTACTTC
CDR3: CASSEVARETQYF